Presented here are 31 T cell receptor beta chains from one specimen sequenced in a study of radiotherapy plus CTLA-4 blockade in lung cancer. Measured with immunoSEQ multiplex PCR; TCRdb has only the in-frame clones, and not every one. Among tens of thousands of clones, just over 85% were seen once, and the ten largest hold roughly 22%. This specimen consisted of peripheral blood, obtained from a patient treated with radiotherapy plus ipilimumab. The receptors stem from a human donor with non-small cell lung cancer whose response to radiotherapy plus ipilimumab could not be evaluated.

V usage is TRBV5-4 and J usage is TRBJ2-1; TRBD2 might be the D (6 bases). The V end was cut by 9 bases, the J end by 3 bases, with 10 bases between. From germline, CDR1 is SGHNT and CDR2 YYREEE (reference sequence). The CDR3 spans 12 residues. CDR3 sequence (DNA): TGTGCCACACAGACTAGCTACAATGAGCAGTTCTTC. Its translation: CATQTSYNEQFF.

This CDR3 reads CASSGSRVGSETQYF. The DNA of the CDR3 is TGTGCCAGCAGTGGTAGCAGGGTAGGGTCAGAGACCCAGTACTTC. The V and J genes are TRBV6-1 and TRBJ2-5; weak D call: TRBD1 (5 bases). V lost 4 bases and J 4 bases, leaving 16 bases between the germline ends. The germline CDR1 and CDR2 sequences are MNHNS and SASEGT. The CDR3 spans 15 residues.

This clone was picked up a small number of times. V usage is TRBV19 and J usage is TRBJ2-7; no reliable D call. The CDR3 contains 11 residues. From germline, CDR1 is LNHDA and CDR2 SQIVND (reference sequence). With 5 bases removed from V and 4 bases from J, the gap between germline ends came to 6 bases. The CDR3, as DNA: TGTGCCAGTAGTCCCAGATACGAGCAGTACTTC. Translation gives CASSPRYEQYF.

The J gene is TRBJ2-3, the V gene TRBV7-9, with TRBD2 matching over 7 bases. The trim removed 2 bases at V and 2 bases at J, leaving 10 bases unmatched. The germline CDR1 and CDR2 sequences are SEHNR and FQNEAQ (reference sequence). The CDR3 sequence is 17 residues long. CDR3 region: CASSLSIGSGVTDTQYF. As DNA, the CDR3 is TGTGCCAGCAGCTTATCGATAGGAAGCGGGGTCACAGATACGCAGTATTTT.

This chain joins TRBV27 and TRBJ2-7; 11 bases are a match to TRBD2. Germline CDR1 and CDR2: MNHEY and SMNVEV (reference sequence). There are 15 residues in the CDR3. Trimming removed 8 bases from V and 0 bases from J; junction bases left unmatched: 6. CDR3 coding DNA: TGTGCCAGCCGAACGACTAGCGGGAACTCCTACGAGCAGTACTTC. Translation gives CASRTTSGNSYEQYF.

The V gene is TRBV14, the J gene TRBJ2-2; 8 positions agree with TRBD2. The germline CDR1 and CDR2 sequences are SGHDN and FVKESK. J gave up 4 bases and V 4 bases, and 5 bases lay outside the gene matches. This CDR3 is 15 amino acids long. CDR3 amino acids: CASSLQLAGTGELFF. In DNA, the CDR3 is TGTGCCAGCAGCCTTCAGCTAGCGGGCACCGGGGAGCTGTTTTTT.

The V gene is TRBV27, the J gene TRBJ2-7, with 8 bases matching TRBD1. Germline CDR1 and CDR2: MNHEY and SMNVEV (reference sequence). The ends lost 0 bases at V and 2 bases at J; junction bases unmatched: 0. This CDR3 has 14 residues. This CDR3 is CASSLSGQAYEQYF. DNA for the CDR3: TGTGCCAGCAGTTTATCGGGACAGGCCTACGAGCAGTACTTC.

The rearrangement uses TRBV4-2 and TRBJ2-1; D possibly corresponds to TRBD2 (6 bases). Trimming removed 0 bases from V and 4 bases from J, with 19 bases in between. This CDR3 contains 18 residues. Germline assignment: CDR1 LGHNA and CDR2 YNFKEQ. In DNA form, the CDR3 reads TGTGCCAGCAGCCAAGATAACTTAGCGGAAGACTGGTACAATGAGCAGTTCTTC. Translating gives CASSQDNLAEDWYNEQFF.

The chain links TRBV5-6 to TRBJ2-7; TRBD1 matches at 8 bases. Trimming cost V 4 bases and J 6 bases; bases outside gene matches: 6. This CDR3 is built from 13 residues. The germline V gene has CDR1 SGHDT and CDR2 YYEEEE. DNA of the CDR3: TGTGCCAGCAGCGATGGACAGGGCGGCGAGCAGTACTTC. Translated, it gives CASSDGQGGEQYF.

The chain couples TRBV5-1 to TRBJ2-7, with a possible D match to TRBD2 (5 bases). Trimming took off 5 bases at V and 4 bases at J, with 13 bases between the two ends. Per the germline V gene, CDR1 is SGHRS and CDR2 is YFSETQ. This CDR3 comprises 13 residues. CDR3 loop: CASRWTQGYEQYF. The CDR3 DNA reads as TGCGCCAGCAGATGGACTCAAGGATACGAGCAGTACTTC. Full variable domain (missing parts from reference TRBV5-1 and TRBJ2-7): KAGVTQTPRYLIKTRGQQVTLSCSPISGHRSVSWYQQTPGQGLQFLFEYFSETQRNKGNFPGRFSGRQFSNSRSEMNVSTLELGDSALYLCASRWTQGYEQYFGPGTRLTVT.

The V call is TRBV18, the J call TRBJ2-1, with D possibly being TRBD2 (6 bases). The CDR3 has 18 residues. The V end lost 1 base, the J end lost 6 bases, and 22 bases lay between the germline ends. Germline V gene lookup returns CDR1 KGHSH and CDR2 LQKENI. CDR3 DNA: TGTGCCAGCTCACCACAAGTACGGGGGACCAGAGGTTTCAATGAGCAGTTCTTC. Encoded protein: CASSPQVRGTRGFNEQFF.

The CDR3 loop is CASSLGGAATGELFF. The CDR3 DNA sequence: TGTGCCAGCAGCTTAGGTGGGGCCGCCACCGGGGAGCTGTTTTTT. The chain carries TRBV7-2 and TRBJ2-2; the D gene is possibly TRBD1 (5 bases). Germline V gene sequence: CDR1 SGHTA, CDR2 FQGNSA. This CDR3 has 15 residues. Between the trimmed V and J ends, which lost 1 base and 4 bases, there was a span of 10 bases.

The chain combines TRBV5-1 with TRBJ2-1, with a weak D call TRBD1 (5 bases). The V gene lost 6 bases and the J gene lost 2 bases, with 15 bases spanning the gap. This CDR3 contains 15 residues. The germline gives CDR1 SGHRS, CDR2 YFSETQ. The DNA of the CDR3 is TGCGCCAGCAAGGACAATCCTTCAACCTACAATGAGCAGTTCTTC. Its translation is CASKDNPSTYNEQFF.

This rearrangement joins TRBV19 to TRBJ2-2; D remains unclear. V was cut by 5 bases and J by 4 bases, with 8 bases left in between. CDR1 is LNHDA and CDR2 is SQIVND in the germline V gene (reference sequence). The CDR3 spans 13 residues. In DNA form, the CDR3 reads TGTGCCAGTAGTTCCCAGATCACCGGGGAGCTGTTTTTT. The encoded protein is CASSSQITGELFF.

The chain combines TRBV7-2 with TRBJ1-1, with D tentatively TRBD1 (5 bases). The germline V gene has CDR1 SGHTA and CDR2 FQGNSA. Trimming removed 1 base at V and 4 bases at J, with 13 bases between. The CDR3 has 15 amino acids. This chain's CDR3 is CASSLVGGVATEAFF. Here the CDR3 DNA reads TGTGCCAGCAGCTTAGTTGGGGGGGTAGCCACTGAAGCTTTCTTT.

The V call is TRBV13, the J call TRBJ2-1; possibly TRBD2 for D (6 bases). V lost 4 bases and J lost 0, with 7 bases in between. This CDR3 is built from 14 residues. Germline CDR1 and CDR2: PRHDT and FYEKMQ (reference sequence). In nucleotides, the CDR3 is TGTGCCAGCAGCTCCGGGGGCTCCTACAATGAGCAGTTCTTC. Protein product: CASSSGGSYNEQFF.

The chain is built from TRBV2 and TRBJ2-1; 11 bases fit TRBD1. The CDR3 sequence is 15 residues long. Germline trimming cut 6 bases from V and 1 base from J; bases unmatched to any gene: 2. CDR1 and CDR2 from the germline V gene are SNHLY and FYNNEI. CDR3 sequence reads: CASRRDRGSYNEQFF. CDR3 sequence (DNA): TGTGCCAGCAGGAGGGACAGGGGGTCCTACAATGAGCAGTTCTTC.

The chain is built from TRBV28 and TRBJ1-6, with D perhaps TRBD1 (6 bases). The CDR3 covers 15 residues. Germline V gives CDR1 MDHEN, CDR2 SYDVKM. V was cut by 6 bases and J by 10 bases, with 19 bases left in between. The CDR3: CASSRRQALPSPLHF. CDR3 sequence (DNA): TGTGCCAGCAGCAGGAGACAGGCGTTGCCCTCACCCCTCCACTTT.

The chain carries TRBV10-3 and TRBJ2-7; TRBD2 agrees at 14 bases. The CDR3 extends over 19 amino acids. V was pared by 4 bases and J by 0 bases, with 11 bases of the junction left unmatched. Germline V gene sequence: CDR1 ENHRY, CDR2 SYGVKD. The CDR3 sequence: CAISGGGTSGGKISYEQYF. CDR3 sequence (DNA): TGTGCCATCAGTGGCGGGGGGACTAGCGGGGGAAAGATCTCCTACGAGCAGTACTTC.

V is TRBV7-9 and J is TRBJ2-1; TRBD2 is a possible D gene (6 bases). The CDR3 sequence is 16 residues long. Trimming cost V 7 bases and J 0 bases, with 16 bases left between them. Germline CDR1 and CDR2: SEHNR and FQNEAQ (reference sequence). CDR3 DNA: TGTGCCAGCACCCTGGTAGCGGTGAGCTCCTACAATGAGCAGTTCTTC. It codes for CASTLVAVSSYNEQFF.

This chain connects TRBV28 to TRBJ1-2; 7 nucleotides match TRBD1. The germline CDR1 and CDR2 sequences are MDHEN and SYDVKM. Trimming cost V 8 bases and J 2 bases; bases outside gene matches: 5. The CDR3 is 13 amino acids. In DNA form, the CDR3 reads TGTGCCAGCGGGTGGACAGGAAACTATGGCTACACCTTC. Its translation: CASGWTGNYGYTF.

To note about this clone: A read error may account for a junction end that differs from germline. The gene calls are TRBV7-7 and TRBJ2-3; D gene uncertain. CDR1 is SSHAT and CDR2 is FNYEAQ in the germline V gene (reference sequence). The CDR3 totals 13 residues. The CDR3 sequence is CASSLERADTQYF. The CDR3 region has the DNA TGTGCTAGCAGCCTCGAGCGCGCAGATACGCAGTATTTT.

A single count supports this clone. CDR3 nucleotides: TGTGCCACCCGGGAGGTCCGGAACACTGAAGCTTTCTTT. It codes for CATREVRNTEAFF. V is TRBV27 and J is TRBJ1-1, with D hard to call. Germline V lookup: CDR1 MNHEY, CDR2 SMNVEV (reference sequence). V was trimmed by 10 bases and J by 1 base, leaving 13 bases between them. This CDR3 has 13 amino acids.

The rearrangement joins TRBV28 to TRBJ2-7; 7 bases fit TRBD2. The CDR3 spans 13 residues. The germline V gene encodes CDR1 MDHEN and CDR2 SYDVKM. Trimming at V came to 4 bases and at J to 8 bases, leaving 8 bases not matched to a gene. The CDR3 loop is CASSSMGREKQYF. CDR3 DNA sequence: TGTGCCAGCAGTTCTATGGGGAGGGAAAAGCAGTACTTC.

V usage is TRBV19 and J usage is TRBJ2-5; possible D gene TRBD2, 6 bases. Trimming removed 5 bases from V and 6 bases from J, with 19 bases in between. Per germline, CDR1 LNHDA and CDR2 SQIVND (reference sequence). This CDR3 is 15 amino acids long. Here the CDR3 DNA reads TGTGCCAGTAGTGCCCGGGGGTCATCTACACAGACCCAGTACTTC. It encodes CASSARGSSTQTQYF.

This rearrangement joins TRBV28 to TRBJ2-3; a possible D gene is TRBD2 (5 bases). CDR3 length equals 16 residues. V shed 7 bases and J shed 5 bases, with 22 bases lying between them. The V gene's germline CDR1 is MDHEN and CDR2 SYDVKM. The DNA of the CDR3 is TGTGCCAGCATCTCACCCGGACGGTTCGGGGTAGATACGCAGTATTTT. It is translated as CASISPGRFGVDTQYF.

The chain employs TRBV2 and TRBJ1-1; TRBD1 agrees at 7 bases. Germline V gives CDR1 SNHLY, CDR2 FYNNEI. The CDR3 spans 22 residues. V trimming: 2 bases; J trimming: 3 bases; junction bases outside the gene matches: 27. The CDR3 nucleotides are TGTGCCAGCAGTGAAAGCAAGCCCCTGACGGACAGGATCTTCCCCGGGGACACTGAAGCTTTCTTT. Amino acids: CASSESKPLTDRIFPGDTEAFF. Full variable domain (missing parts from reference TRBV2 and TRBJ1-1): EPEVTQTPSHQVTQMGQEVILRCVPISNHLYFYWYRQILGQKVEFLVSFYNNEISEKSEIFDDQFSVERPDGSNFTLKIRSTKLEDSAMYFCASSESKPLTDRIFPGDTEAFFGQGTRLTVV.

V gene TRBV7-8 combines with J gene TRBJ1-1; D is uncertain. Germline V gene sequence: CDR1 SGHVS, CDR2 FQNEAQ. The V end was cut by 0 bases, the J end by 3 bases, with 5 bases between. The CDR3 has 13 residues. The CDR3 DNA sequence: TGTGCCAGCAGCTTAGCGGCTGACACTGAAGCTTTCTTT. Residues: CASSLAADTEAFF.

This clone was picked up one time. The V gene is TRBV5-4, the J gene TRBJ1-5; D not certain. V was pared by 2 bases and J by 4 bases, with 7 bases between. CDR3 length equals 13 residues. The germline V gene encodes CDR1 SGHNT and CDR2 YYREEE (reference sequence). CDR3 in amino acids: CASSLAGNQPQHF. CDR3 sequence (DNA): TGTGCCAGCAGCTTAGCGGGGAATCAGCCCCAGCATTTT.

The genes are TRBV2 and TRBJ1-5; 7 bases line up with TRBD1. Germline V gene lookup returns CDR1 SNHLY and CDR2 FYNNEI. This CDR3 has 16 amino acids. The junction had 15 bases not matched to a gene; V was cut back by 6 bases and J by 7 bases. CDR3 in amino acids: CASSTTGTEGGQPQHF. The CDR3 region has the DNA TGTGCCAGCAGCACGACCGGGACAGAGGGCGGGCAGCCCCAGCATTTT.

The V gene is TRBV28, the J gene TRBJ2-7, with TRBD1 as a possible D gene (6 bases). CDR3 length equals 13 residues. Per germline, CDR1 MDHEN and CDR2 SYDVKM. V dropped 8 bases and J dropped 4 bases, with 15 bases sitting between them. The CDR3 is CASLRGRGYEQYF. In DNA, the CDR3 is TGTGCCAGCCTCCGTGGCAGGGGTTACGAGCAGTACTTC.